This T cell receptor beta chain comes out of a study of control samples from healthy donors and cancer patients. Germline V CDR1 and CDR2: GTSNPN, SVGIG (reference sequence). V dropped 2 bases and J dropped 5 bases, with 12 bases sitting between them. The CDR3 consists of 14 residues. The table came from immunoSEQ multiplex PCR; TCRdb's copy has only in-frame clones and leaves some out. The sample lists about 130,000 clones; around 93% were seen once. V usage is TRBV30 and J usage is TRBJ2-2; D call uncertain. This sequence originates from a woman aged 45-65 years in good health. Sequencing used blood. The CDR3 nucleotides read TGTGCCTGGAGTCCCACCGGTAGGACCGGGGAGCTGTTTTTT. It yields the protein CAWSPTGRTGELFF.